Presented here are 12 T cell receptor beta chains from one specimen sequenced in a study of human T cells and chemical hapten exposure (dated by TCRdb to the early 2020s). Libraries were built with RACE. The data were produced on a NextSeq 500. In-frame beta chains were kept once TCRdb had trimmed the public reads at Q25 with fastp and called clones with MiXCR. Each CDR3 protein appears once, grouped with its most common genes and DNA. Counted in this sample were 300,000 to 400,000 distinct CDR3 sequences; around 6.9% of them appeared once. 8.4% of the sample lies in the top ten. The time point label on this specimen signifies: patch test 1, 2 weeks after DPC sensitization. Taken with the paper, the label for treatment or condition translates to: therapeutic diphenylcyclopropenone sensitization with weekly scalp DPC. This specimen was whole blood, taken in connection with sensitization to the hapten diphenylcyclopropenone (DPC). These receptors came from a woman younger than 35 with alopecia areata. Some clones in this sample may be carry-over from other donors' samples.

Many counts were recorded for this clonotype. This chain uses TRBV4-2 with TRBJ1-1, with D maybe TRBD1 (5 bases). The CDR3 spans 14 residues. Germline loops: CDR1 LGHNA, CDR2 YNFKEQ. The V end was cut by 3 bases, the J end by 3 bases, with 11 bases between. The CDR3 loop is CASSQETRDTEAFF. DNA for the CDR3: TGTGCCAGCAGCCAGGAGACCAGGGACACTGAAGCTTTCTTT.

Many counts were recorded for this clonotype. CDR3 amino acids: CASSPWTSGGPQEQYF. The DNA of the CDR3 is TGTGCCAGCAGTCCTTGGACTAGCGGGGGGCCTCAGGAGCAGTACTTC. V and J are TRBV3-1 and TRBJ2-7, with 14 bases aligning to TRBD2. CDR1 is LGHDT and CDR2 is YNNKEL in the germline V gene (reference sequence). V lost 6 bases and J lost 7; bases outside the gene matches: 11. CDR3 length equals 16 residues.

The CDR3 loop is CASSLDPRSSYNEQFF. The CDR3 bases are TGTGCCAGCAGTTTAGACCCGAGAAGCTCCTACAATGAGCAGTTCTTC. The V gene is TRBV12-3 or TRBV12-4, the J gene TRBJ2-1; D ambiguous. Trimming removed 1 base at V and 0 bases at J, with 10 bases between. The CDR3 runs to 16 residues.

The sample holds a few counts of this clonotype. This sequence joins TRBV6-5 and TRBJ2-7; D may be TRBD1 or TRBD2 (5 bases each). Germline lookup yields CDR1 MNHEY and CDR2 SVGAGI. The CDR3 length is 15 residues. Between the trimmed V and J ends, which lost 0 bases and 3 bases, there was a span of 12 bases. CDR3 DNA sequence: TGTGCCAGCAGTTACTCGTCGGGACGGTTCTACGAGCAGTACTTC. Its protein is CASSYSSGRFYEQYF.

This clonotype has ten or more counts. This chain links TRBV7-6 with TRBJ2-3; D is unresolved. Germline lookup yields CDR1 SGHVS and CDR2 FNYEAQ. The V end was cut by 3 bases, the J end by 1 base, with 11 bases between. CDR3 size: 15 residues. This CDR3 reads CASSFWASGTDTQYF. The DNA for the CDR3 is TGTGCCAGCAGCTTTTGGGCTTCGGGCACAGATACGCAGTATTTT. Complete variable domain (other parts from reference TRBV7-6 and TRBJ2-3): GAGVSQSPRYKVTKRGQDVALRCDPISGHVSLYWYRQALGQGPEFLTYFNYEAQQDKSGLPNDRFSAERPEGSISTLTIQRTEQRDSAMYRCASSFWASGTDTQYFGPGTRLTVL.

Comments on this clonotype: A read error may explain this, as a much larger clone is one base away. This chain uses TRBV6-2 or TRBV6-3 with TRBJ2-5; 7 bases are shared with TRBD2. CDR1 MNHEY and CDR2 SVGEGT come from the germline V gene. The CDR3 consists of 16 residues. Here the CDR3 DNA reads TGTGCCAGCACCCCGGGGCGGGGGAAGTACCAAGAGACCCAGCACTTC. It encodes CASTPGRGKYQETQHF.

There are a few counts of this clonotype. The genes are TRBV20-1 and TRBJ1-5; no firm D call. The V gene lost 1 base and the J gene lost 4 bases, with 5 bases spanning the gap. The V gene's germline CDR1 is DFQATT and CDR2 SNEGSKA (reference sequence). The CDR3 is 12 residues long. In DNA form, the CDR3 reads TGCAGTGCTAGAGGGGGTAATCAGCCCCAGCATTTT. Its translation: CSARGGNQPQHF.

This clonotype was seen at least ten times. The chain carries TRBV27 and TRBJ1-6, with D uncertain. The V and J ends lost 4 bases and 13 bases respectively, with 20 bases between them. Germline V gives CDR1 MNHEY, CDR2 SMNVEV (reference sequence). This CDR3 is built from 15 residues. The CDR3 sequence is CASSSSEDAGWPLHF. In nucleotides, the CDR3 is TGTGCCAGCAGTTCCTCCGAAGACGCAGGCTGGCCCCTCCACTTT.

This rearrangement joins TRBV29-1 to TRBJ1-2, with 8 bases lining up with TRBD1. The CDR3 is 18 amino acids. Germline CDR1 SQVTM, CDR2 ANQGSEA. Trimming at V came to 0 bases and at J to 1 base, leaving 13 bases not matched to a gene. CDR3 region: CSVEDLGTGGLINYGYTF. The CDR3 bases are TGCAGCGTTGAAGATCTGGGTACAGGGGGTCTAATTAACTATGGCTACACCTTC.

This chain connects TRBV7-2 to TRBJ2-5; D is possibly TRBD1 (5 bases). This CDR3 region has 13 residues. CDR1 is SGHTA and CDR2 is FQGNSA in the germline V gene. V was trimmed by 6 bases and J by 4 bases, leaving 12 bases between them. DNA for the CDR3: TGTGCCAGCAGTCCCAGGGCATCAGAGACCCAGTACTTC. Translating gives CASSPRASETQYF.

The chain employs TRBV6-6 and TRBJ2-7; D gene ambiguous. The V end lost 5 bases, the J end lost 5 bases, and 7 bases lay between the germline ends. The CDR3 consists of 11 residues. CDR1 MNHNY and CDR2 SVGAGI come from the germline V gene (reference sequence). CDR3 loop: CASSASHEQYF. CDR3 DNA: TGTGCCAGCAGTGCTTCCCACGAGCAGTACTTC.

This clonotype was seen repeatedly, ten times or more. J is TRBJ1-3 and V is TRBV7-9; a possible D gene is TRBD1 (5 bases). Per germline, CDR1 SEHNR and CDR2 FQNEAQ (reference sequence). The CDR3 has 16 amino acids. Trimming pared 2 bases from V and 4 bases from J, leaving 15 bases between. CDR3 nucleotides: TGTGCCAGCAGCTTATCGGGGGGTTCCTCAGGAAACACCATATATTTT. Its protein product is CASSLSGGSSGNTIYF.